This T cell receptor beta chain was identified during a study of human T cells and chemical hapten exposure. Whole-study context: Reading of the patch tests, which applied 0.01% DPC to the upper back, occurred at 6 days.

TCRdb independently ran MiXCR on the RACE reads; one entry per CDR3 protein. Of about 73,000 distinct CDR3 sequences detected, over 6.5% appear once; the ten largest clones hold about 3.5%. Findings and limits, study-wide: Versus controls, expanded TCRs had significantly more large CDR3 similarity clusters. Healthy people's immune response may differ from that of the donors, who had alopecia.

This clonotype appeared many times. Its antigen remains unidentified. This CDR3 spans 13 amino acids. V dropped 6 bases and J dropped 3; count of bases not matched to a gene: 6. CDR1 SQVTM and CDR2 ANQGSEA come from the germline V gene. Time point noted: patch test 2, 6 weeks after DPC sensitization. Noted treatment: therapeutic diphenylcyclopropenone sensitization with weekly scalp DPC. Prior to each patch test being applied, blood was drawn. The sequence was collected from a woman aged 50 to 60 with alopecia areata. Some clones in this sample may be carry-over from other donors' samples. The sequences come from whole blood, collected in connection with sensitization to the hapten diphenylcyclopropenone (DPC). V and J are TRBV29-1 and TRBJ2-7; 9 bases line up with TRBD1. The CDR3 bases are TGCAGCGTGAGCCAGACAGGGGGCTACGAGCAGTACTTC. Translating it yields CSVSQTGGYEQYF.